Following are 21 T cell receptor beta chains from one sample sequenced in a study of T-cell reconstitution after alpha-beta-depleted transplantation in children. Whole-study findings and limits: It was newly produced T cells that mostly accounted for T-cell counts and diversity one year after transplant.

Unique molecular identifiers were incorporated during preparation of the TCRbeta library. TCRdb itself ran the PCR reads through MiXCR, one entry per CDR3 protein. The table lists approximately 300,000 distinct CDR3 sequences, almost 8% of them singletons. These receptors lack a known antigen. The sequencing here drew on peripheral blood, taken 360 days after TCRalphabeta/CD19-depleted stem cell transplant. These receptors all stem from a female patient aged 2-10 years who had a stem cell transplant for Fanconi anemia, so the T cells may come from the graft donor.

This clonotype came up many times. The chain links TRBV5-1 to TRBJ2-5; tentative D call: TRBD1 (5 bases). V was pared by 0 bases and J by 3 bases, with 6 bases between. CDR1 and CDR2 (germline): SGHRS, YFSETQ. This CDR3 comprises 13 residues. CDR3 protein: CASSLGQKETQYF. CDR3 in DNA: TGCGCCAGCAGCTTGGGACAGAAAGAGACCCAGTACTTC.

This clonotype was detected ten times or more. The chain couples TRBV11-2 to TRBJ2-1; tentative D call: TRBD1 (6 bases). Germline V gives CDR1 SGHAT, CDR2 FQNNGV. The CDR3 covers 17 residues. V gave up 4 bases and J gave up 3 bases, with 19 bases separating them. The CDR3 sequence is CASSSSRGSRLYNEQFF. DNA for the CDR3: TGTGCCAGCAGCTCATCCAGGGGTTCTAGACTCTACAATGAGCAGTTCTTC.

This clonotype has more than one count but fewer than ten. The chain employs TRBV7-9 and TRBJ1-2; D is unclear. Germline V gives CDR1 SEHNR, CDR2 FQNEAQ (reference sequence). The germline V and J ends were trimmed by 2 bases and 0 bases, with 4 bases remaining between them. CDR3 size: 13 residues. In DNA, the CDR3 is TGTGCCAGCAGCTTACAGTCTAACTATGGCTACACCTTC. Translating it yields CASSLQSNYGYTF. The full variable domain, with the rest looked up from reference TRBV7-9 and TRBJ1-2, is DTGVSQNPRHKITKRGQNVTFRCDPISEHNRLYWYRQTLGQGPEFLTYFQNEAQLEKSRLLSDRFSAERPKGSFSTLEIQRTEQGDSAMYLCASSLQSNYGYTFGSGTRLTVV.

This clonotype appeared a few times. This sequence joins TRBV7-8 and TRBJ2-7; perhaps TRBD1 as D (5 bases). CDR1 and CDR2 (germline): SGHVS, FQNEAQ. The CDR3 contains 17 residues. V lost 2 bases to trimming and J lost 2 bases, with 19 bases between them. The CDR3 DNA sequence: TGTGCCAGCAGCTTATTGTTGTTAGAGGACAAACCCTACGAGCAGTACGTC. It encodes CASSLLLLEDKPYEQYV.

The genes are TRBV9 and TRBJ1-4; D is unresolved. The CDR3 extends over 15 amino acids. The V gene's germline CDR1 is SGDLS and CDR2 YYNGEE. Trimming removed 3 bases at V and 2 bases at J, with 11 bases between. CDR3 loop: CASSGTVFTNEKLFF. The CDR3 nucleotides read TGTGCCAGCAGCGGAACAGTGTTTACTAATGAAAAACTGTTTTTT.

This clonotype was observed many times. V and J are TRBV12-3 or TRBV12-4 and TRBJ2-7; 9 bases match TRBD1. CDR3 size: 12 residues. J lost 5 bases, V lost 4 bases, and 0 bases had no gene match. This chain's CDR3 is CASSWDRDEQYF. The CDR3 coding sequence is TGTGCCAGCAGTTGGGACAGGGACGAGCAGTACTTC.

This clonotype appeared many times. A junction end diverges from the germline sequence, so it may reflect a read error. The V and J genes are TRBV9 and TRBJ2-1; 7 bases agree with TRBD2. The CDR3 consists of 14 residues. Germline V gene data show CDR1 as SGDLS and CDR2 as YYNGEE. The CDR3 spells CASSVGGTYNEQFF. As DNA, the CDR3 is TGCGCCAGCAGCGTGGGAGGGACCTACAATGAGCAGTTCTTC.

This clonotype was picked up a small number of times. The rearrangement links TRBV4-3 to TRBJ1-3, with D possibly TRBD1 on 6 matching bases. Per the germline V gene, CDR1 is LGHNA and CDR2 is YSLEER. This CDR3 contains 16 residues. Trimming stripped 1 base from V and 4 bases from J, with 14 bases between. The CDR3, as DNA: TGCGCCAGCAGCCAAGGAGGGGGTCCTCCGGGAAACACCATATATTTT. This encodes CASSQGGGPPGNTIYF.

This clonotype appeared many times. J is TRBJ2-2 and V is TRBV20-1; D is unresolved. Germline CDR1 and CDR2: DFQATT and SNEGSKA (reference sequence). The CDR3 consists of 13 residues. The V end was cut by 3 bases, the J end by 6 bases, with 11 bases between. DNA for the CDR3: TGCAGTGCTAGTATACGGGTTGCCGGGGAGCTGTTTTTT. Its protein product is CSASIRVAGELFF.

This clonotype was detected only a few times. The gene calls are TRBV7-6 and TRBJ1-1; 8 positions agree with TRBD1. V lost 5 bases, J lost 3 bases, and 11 bases stayed unmatched. The CDR3 totals 16 residues. Germline CDR1 is SGHVS and CDR2 is FNYEAQ. The CDR3 here is CASSVKPGQGYTEAFF. Here the CDR3 DNA reads TGTGCCAGCAGCGTCAAACCAGGACAGGGCTACACTGAAGCTTTCTTT.

In this sample, this clonotype turned up many times. The gene calls are TRBV2 and TRBJ1-1; D uncertain. Germline values: CDR1 SNHLY, CDR2 FYNNEI. Between the trimmed V and J ends, which lost 11 bases and 4 bases, there was a span of 17 bases. This CDR3 has 13 residues. The CDR3 sequence is CASSENRVTEAFF. The CDR3 nucleotides are TGTGCCTCCAGTGAAAATAGGGTCACTGAAGCTTTCTTT.

This clonotype was seen ten or more times. The chain has TRBV5-5 and TRBJ1-4; D is perhaps TRBD1 (5 bases). Germline V gene data show CDR1 as SGHKS and CDR2 as YYEKEE (reference sequence). The CDR3 loop spans 14 amino acids. The ends were cut back, 0 bases at V and 8 bases at J, with 11 bases in the middle. The CDR3 region is CASSLVLRGEKLFF. The CDR3 DNA reads TGTGCCAGCAGCTTGGTTTTACGGGGGGAAAAACTGTTTTTT.

Many counts were recorded for this clonotype. J is TRBJ2-3 and V is TRBV10-3, with D tentatively TRBD1 (6 bases). The CDR3 sequence is 14 residues long. Trimming removed 8 bases at V and 1 base at J, with 13 bases between. CDR1 is ENHRY, CDR2 SYGVKD, per germline. The CDR3 coding sequence is TGTGCCATCGCGGTAGAGGGGGGCACAGATACGCAGTATTTT. Translation gives CAIAVEGGTDTQYF.

V and J are TRBV2 and TRBJ2-1, with no clear D. V lost 2 bases, J lost 2 bases, and 4 bases lay in between. Germline V gene lookup returns CDR1 SNHLY and CDR2 FYNNEI. CDR3 length: 13 amino acids. CDR3 sequence (DNA): TGTGCCAGCAGTGAATACCCCTACAATGAGCAGTTCTTC. Translation: CASSEYPYNEQFF.

The CDR3 loop reads CATSWIPGGSSYEQYV. The CDR3 nucleotides are TGTGCCACCAGTTGGATCCCGGGGGGGAGCTCCTACGAGCAGTACGTC. The chain couples TRBV24-1 to TRBJ2-7, with 8 positions matching TRBD2. V dropped 6 bases and J dropped 0; count of bases not matched to a gene: 9. Germline assignment: CDR1 KGHDR and CDR2 SFDVKD. This CDR3 has 16 amino acids.

CDR3 region: CATSDPHTSSYNEQFF. For the CDR3, the DNA is TGTGCCACCAGTGATCCCCACACTAGCTCCTACAATGAGCAGTTCTTC. The rearrangement links TRBV24-1 to TRBJ2-1; possibly TRBD2 for D (5 bases). The ends were cut back, 3 bases at V and 0 bases at J, with 11 bases in the middle. Per the germline V gene, CDR1 is KGHDR and CDR2 is SFDVKD. The CDR3 covers 16 residues.

In this sample, this clonotype turned up many times. The J gene is TRBJ1-2, the V gene TRBV6-1; possibly TRBD1 for D (6 bases). The V gene lost 4 bases and the J gene lost 2 bases, with 14 bases spanning the gap. This CDR3 is built from 15 residues. Germline CDR1 MNHNS, CDR2 SASEGT. The CDR3 DNA reads as TGTGCCAGCAGTGCCACCCCGGACAGAAACTATGGCTACACCTTC. Protein product: CASSATPDRNYGYTF.

This clonotype was recorded at least ten times. This chain uses TRBV12-3 or TRBV12-4 with TRBJ2-7; D not certain. The CDR3 length is 12 residues. V was trimmed by 1 base and J by 5 bases, leaving 6 bases between them. The CDR3 coding sequence is TGTGCCAGCAGTTTAGAGCGCAACGAGCAGTACTTC. Translated: CASSLERNEQYF.

This clonotype was counted ten times or more. The genes are TRBV28 and TRBJ1-1; D uncertain. Germline V lookup: CDR1 MDHEN, CDR2 SYDVKM. V lost 4 bases and J lost 3, with 6 bases in between. The CDR3 totals 12 residues. The CDR3 is CASSSLDTEAFF. The DNA of the CDR3 is TGTGCCAGCAGTTCGCTGGACACTGAAGCTTTCTTT.

In this sample, this clonotype turned up a few times. The chain employs TRBV7-3 and TRBJ1-1; perhaps TRBD1 as D (5 bases). The V end lost 6 bases, the J end lost 4 bases, and 12 bases lay between the germline ends. From germline, CDR1 is SGHTA and CDR2 FQGTGA. The CDR3 runs 13 residues. The CDR3 region is CASSSTTVTEAFF. The CDR3 nucleotides are TGTGCCAGCAGTTCTACGACAGTCACTGAAGCTTTCTTT.

This clonotype was seen repeatedly, ten times or more. This chain uses TRBV7-2 with TRBJ2-1; 7 bases fit TRBD2. CDR1 is SGHTA, CDR2 FQGNSA, per germline. Trimming at V came to 3 bases and at J to 6 bases, leaving 8 bases not matched to a gene. The CDR3 has 15 amino acids. CDR3 DNA: TGTGCCAGCAGCTTCTCCGCGGGGGTGCCCAATGAGCAGTTCTTC. Its translation: CASSFSAGVPNEQFF.